These 13 T cell receptor beta chains were sequenced from one sample in a study of blood T cell repertoires in COVID-19. TCRdb keeps only in-frame clones here, not all; method: immunoSEQ multiplex PCR. The sample holds roughly 230,000 clones; under 90% are singletons and the top ten take 3% to 4%. Specimen: PBMCs or T cells enriched from blood (not recorded which). Receptor source: a woman aged 55 to 70 who had recovered from COVID-19.

CDR3 sequence: CASSEARSRNEAFF. The CDR3 nucleotides are TGTGCCAGCAGTGAAGCGCGTAGCAGAAATGAAGCTTTCTTT. The chain combines TRBV6-1 with TRBJ1-1; D is unclear. The V gene lost 0 bases and the J gene lost 7 bases, with 12 bases spanning the gap. Germline V gene data show CDR1 as MNHNS and CDR2 as SASEGT. CDR3 length: 14 amino acids.

This clone was observed a few times. The chain recombines TRBV5-1 with TRBJ1-3; 9 positions agree with TRBD1. The germline V gene has CDR1 SGHRS and CDR2 YFSETQ. V shed 4 bases and J 3 bases; nucleotides not matched to a gene: 5. The length of the CDR3 is 15 residues. The DNA of the CDR3 is TGCGCCAGCAGCCCGGGGACAGGGAATGGAAACACCATATATTTT. Translation gives CASSPGTGNGNTIYF.

V is TRBV29-1 and J is TRBJ2-7, with 7 bases lining up with TRBD1. The CDR3 is made up of 14 amino acids. The germline CDR1 and CDR2 sequences are SQVTM and ANQGSEA. V shed 5 bases, J shed 4 bases, and the junction held 11 bases outside the gene matches. In nucleotides, the CDR3 is TGCAGCGTTCTGCTGACAGGGTTGGGGTACGAGCAGTACTTC. Translated: CSVLLTGLGYEQYF.

The gene calls are TRBV12-3 or TRBV12-4 and TRBJ1-1; D ambiguous. There are 12 residues in the CDR3. V lost 2 bases, J lost 7 bases, and 8 bases lay in between. The CDR3: CASSLIRYEAFF. The CDR3 nucleotides read TGTGCCAGCAGTTTAATCAGATATGAAGCTTTCTTT.

The V and J genes are TRBV11-2 and TRBJ2-1, with 7 bases fitting TRBD2. The CDR3 runs 17 residues. Per the germline V gene, CDR1 is SGHAT and CDR2 is FQNNGV. Losses at the gene ends were 3 bases for V and 6 bases for J; bases not matched to a gene: 14. CDR3 sequence (DNA): TGTGCCAGCAGCTTTAGCGGGTCAACCTCCCTCAGCAATGAGCAGTTCTTC. Its translation is CASSFSGSTSLSNEQFF.

The rearrangement uses TRBV7-2 and TRBJ1-2; D is unclear. Trimming took 2 bases from V and 8 from J, leaving 9 bases between them. The CDR3 covers 12 residues. Germline V gene sequence: CDR1 SGHTA, CDR2 FQGNSA. CDR3 in amino acids: CASSLRREGYTF. CDR3 DNA sequence: TGTGCCAGCAGCTTAAGGAGAGAAGGCTACACCTTC.

The chain joins TRBV6-2 or TRBV6-3 to TRBJ1-1; 10 bases match TRBD1. The V gene's germline CDR1 is MNHEY and CDR2 SVGEGT. The CDR3 has 15 amino acids. After removal of 4 bases from V and 2 bases from J, the junction contained 4 bases not matched to a gene. CDR3 residues: CASSSRTGGNTEAFF. The CDR3, as DNA: TGTGCCAGCAGTTCAAGGACAGGGGGTAACACTGAAGCTTTCTTT.

The rearrangement joins TRBV7-9 to TRBJ2-7; D ambiguous. The germline CDR1 and CDR2 sequences are SEHNR and FQNEAQ (reference sequence). This CDR3 has 14 residues. V was trimmed by 5 bases and J by 7 bases, leaving 18 bases between them. The CDR3 reads CASSPRETPREQYF. The CDR3 region has the DNA TGTGCCAGCAGCCCCAGAGAGACCCCTAGGGAGCAGTACTTC.

V usage is TRBV14 and J usage is TRBJ2-7; D is possibly TRBD1 (5 bases). This CDR3 spans 16 amino acids. V lost 1 base and J lost 2, with 15 bases in between. Germline loops: CDR1 SGHDN, CDR2 FVKESK. Written as DNA, the CDR3 is TGTGCCAGCAGCCAAGGAGTAGCTACAGGACCCTACGAGCAGTACTTC. Translated: CASSQGVATGPYEQYF.

This clone was seen once. The same CDR3 is also encoded by other DNA sequences in this sample. The chain couples TRBV7-2 to TRBJ1-2; D gene uncertain. CDR3 size: 11 residues. V was pared by 1 base and J by 7 bases, with 4 bases between. Germline lookup yields CDR1 SGHTA and CDR2 FQGNSA. CDR3 DNA sequence: TGTGCCAGCAGCTTAGACAGTGGCTACACCTTC. Protein: CASSLDSGYTF.

The rearrangement joins TRBV7-2 to TRBJ1-3; D may be TRBD1 (5 bases). Germline assignment: CDR1 SGHTA and CDR2 FQGNSA. V shed 5 bases and J shed 2 bases, with 22 bases lying between them. The CDR3 totals 18 residues. CDR3 DNA: TGTGCCAGCAGCCCAACTACTGACATGTCAGGGACTGGAAACACCATATATTTT. Translating gives CASSPTTDMSGTGNTIYF.

This chain links TRBV19 with TRBJ1-5, with no clear D. This CDR3 has 13 residues. Trimming removed 3 bases at V and 3 bases at J, with 6 bases between. The germline V gene encodes CDR1 LNHDA and CDR2 SQIVND (reference sequence). The DNA of the CDR3 is TGTGCCAGTAGTATCAGTCTCAATCAGCCCCAGCATTTT. The encoded protein is CASSISLNQPQHF.

This rearrangement joins TRBV7-2 to TRBJ2-1; weak D call: TRBD2 (5 bases). This CDR3 is 12 amino acids long. With 1 base removed from V and 12 bases from J, the gap between germline ends came to 10 bases. Per the germline V gene, CDR1 is SGHTA and CDR2 is FQGNSA. CDR3 sequence (DNA): TGTGCCAGCAGCTTAGGCGCGGGCGGGCAGTTCTTC. Translated: CASSLGAGGQFF.